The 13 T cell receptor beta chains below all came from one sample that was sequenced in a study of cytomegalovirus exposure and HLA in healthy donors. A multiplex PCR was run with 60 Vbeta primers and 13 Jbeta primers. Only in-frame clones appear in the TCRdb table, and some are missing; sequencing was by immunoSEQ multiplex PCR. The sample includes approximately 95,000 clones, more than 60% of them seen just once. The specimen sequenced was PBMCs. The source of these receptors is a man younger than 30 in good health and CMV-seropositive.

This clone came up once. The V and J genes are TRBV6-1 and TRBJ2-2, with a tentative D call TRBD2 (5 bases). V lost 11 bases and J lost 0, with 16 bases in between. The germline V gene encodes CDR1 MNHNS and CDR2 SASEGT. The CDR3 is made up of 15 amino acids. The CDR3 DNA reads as TGTGCCGGCACTCTGGGGAGCGCGAACACCGGGGAGCTGTTTTTT. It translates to CAGTLGSANTGELFF.

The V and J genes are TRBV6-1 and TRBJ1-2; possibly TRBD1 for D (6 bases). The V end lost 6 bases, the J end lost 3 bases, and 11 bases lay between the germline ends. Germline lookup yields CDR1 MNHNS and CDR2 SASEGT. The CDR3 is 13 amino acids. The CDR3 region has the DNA TGTGCCAGCAGCCGGCCAGGGGACTATGGCTACACCTTC. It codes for CASSRPGDYGYTF.

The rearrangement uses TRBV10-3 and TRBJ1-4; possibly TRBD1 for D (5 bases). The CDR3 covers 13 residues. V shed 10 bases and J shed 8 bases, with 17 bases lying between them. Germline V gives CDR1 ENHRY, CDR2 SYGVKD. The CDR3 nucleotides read TGTGCCACCCATCAGGGTAAAGGCGAAAAACTGTTTTTT. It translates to CATHQGKGEKLFF.

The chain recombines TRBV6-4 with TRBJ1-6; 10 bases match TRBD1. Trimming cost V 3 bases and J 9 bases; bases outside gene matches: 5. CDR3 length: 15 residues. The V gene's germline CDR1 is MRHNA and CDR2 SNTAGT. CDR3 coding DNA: TGTGCCAGCAGTGAGGGGGACAGGGGAAGTTCACCCCTCCACTTT. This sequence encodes CASSEGDRGSSPLHF.

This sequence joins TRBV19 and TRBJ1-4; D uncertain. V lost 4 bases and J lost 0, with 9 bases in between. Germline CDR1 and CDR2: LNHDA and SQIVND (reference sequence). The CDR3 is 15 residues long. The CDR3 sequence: CASSSESATNEKLFF. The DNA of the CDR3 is TGTGCCAGTAGTAGCGAATCCGCAACTAATGAAAAACTGTTTTTT.

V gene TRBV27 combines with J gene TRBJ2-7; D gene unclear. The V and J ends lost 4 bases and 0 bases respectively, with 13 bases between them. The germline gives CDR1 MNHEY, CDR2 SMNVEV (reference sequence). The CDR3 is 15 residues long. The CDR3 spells CASSSIPLSSYEQYF. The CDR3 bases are TGTGCCAGCAGTTCAATCCCACTGAGCTCCTACGAGCAGTACTTC.

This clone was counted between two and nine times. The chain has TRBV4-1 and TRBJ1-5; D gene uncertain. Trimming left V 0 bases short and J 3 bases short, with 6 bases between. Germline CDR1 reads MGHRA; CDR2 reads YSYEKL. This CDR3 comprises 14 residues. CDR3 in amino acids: CASSQDRFNQPQHF. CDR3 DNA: TGCGCCAGCAGCCAAGACAGGTTCAATCAGCCCCAGCATTTT.

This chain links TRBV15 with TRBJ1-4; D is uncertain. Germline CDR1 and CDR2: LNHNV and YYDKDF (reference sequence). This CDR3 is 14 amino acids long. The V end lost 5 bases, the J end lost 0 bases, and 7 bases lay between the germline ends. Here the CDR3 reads CATSPRATNEKLFF. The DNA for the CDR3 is TGTGCCACCAGCCCAAGAGCAACTAATGAAAAACTGTTTTTT.

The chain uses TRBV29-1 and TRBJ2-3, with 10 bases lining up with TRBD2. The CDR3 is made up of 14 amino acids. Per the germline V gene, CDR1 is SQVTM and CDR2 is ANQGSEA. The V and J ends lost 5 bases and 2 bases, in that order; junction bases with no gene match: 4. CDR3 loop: CSVSLAGVTDTQYF. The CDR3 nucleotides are TGCAGCGTTTCCCTAGCGGGGGTCACAGATACGCAGTATTTT.

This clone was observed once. CDR3 nucleotide sequence: TGTGCCAGCAGCCAAGTGTACAGGGGTCGCCACGAGCAGTACTTC. Amino acid sequence: CASSQVYRGRHEQYF. This chain connects TRBV14 to TRBJ2-7; TRBD1 matches at 7 bases. The ends lost 1 base at V and 5 bases at J; junction bases unmatched: 8. The germline V gene has CDR1 SGHDN and CDR2 FVKESK. The CDR3 loop spans 15 amino acids.

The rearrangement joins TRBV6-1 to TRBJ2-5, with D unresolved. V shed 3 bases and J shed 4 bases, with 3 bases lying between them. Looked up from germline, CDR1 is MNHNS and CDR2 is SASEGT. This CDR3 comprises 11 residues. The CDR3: CASSERETQYF. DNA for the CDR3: TGTGCCAGCAGTGAGCGAGAGACCCAGTACTTC.

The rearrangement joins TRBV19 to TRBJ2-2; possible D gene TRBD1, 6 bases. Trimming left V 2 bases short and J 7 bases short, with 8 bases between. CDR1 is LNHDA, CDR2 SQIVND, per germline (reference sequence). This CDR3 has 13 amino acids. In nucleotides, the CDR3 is TGTGCCAGTAGTATACAGGGGCTCGGGGAGCTGTTTTTT. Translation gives CASSIQGLGELFF.

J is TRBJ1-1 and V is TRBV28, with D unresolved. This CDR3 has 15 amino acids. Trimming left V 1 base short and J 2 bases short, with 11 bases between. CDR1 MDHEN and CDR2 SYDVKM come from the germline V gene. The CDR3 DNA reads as TGTGCCAGCAGTTTATTGTTTCGAGTAAACACTGAAGCTTTCTTT. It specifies CASSLLFRVNTEAFF.